One sample yielded the 10 T cell receptor beta chains listed below, sequenced in a study of regulatory T cells in long-lasting Graves disease. According to the study, TCR beta libraries were built with iRepertoire HTBI primers and CDR3-region Arm-PCR. In TCRdb, the multiplex PCR reads were re-called with MiXCR into one record per CDR3 protein. The sample carries roughly 350,000 distinct CDR3 sequences, around 15% recorded once. Time point indicated: newly diagnosed GD, antithyroid drugs for less than 3 months. PBMCs provided the RNA from which the TCR library was made. In addition, the sample was reused for a study of T cells in Graves' hyperthyroidism and ophthalmopathy.

The sample here was peripheral blood mononuclear cells (PBMCs), taken at new diagnosis, from a patient treated with antithyroid drugs. The receptor set was obtained from a woman aged 18 to 35 with Graves disease.

About this clonotype itself: A much larger clone differs from this one at a single base, so this may be a read error. This chain uses TRBV5-1 with TRBJ2-1, with 10 bases lining up with TRBD1. The CDR3 totals 12 residues. CDR1 and CDR2 (germline): SGHRS, YFSETQ. The junction had 5 bases not matched to a gene; V was cut back by 7 bases and J by 10 bases. CDR3 amino acids: CASGTGVLEQFF. The CDR3 nucleotides are TGCGCCAGCGGGACAGGGGTTCTCGAGCAGTTCTTC.

This clonotype has at least ten counts. The chain carries TRBV3-1 and TRBJ2-1; 8 nucleotides line up with TRBD1. Germline CDR1 and CDR2: LGHDT and YNNKEL (reference sequence). V was pared by 3 bases and J by 7 bases, with 8 bases of the junction left unmatched. The CDR3 contains 15 residues. The CDR3, as DNA: TGTGCCAGCAGCCAGAGAGACAGGGGTCATAATGAGCAGTTCTTC. This encodes CASSQRDRGHNEQFF.

This clonotype has at least ten counts. This sequence joins TRBV5-1 and TRBJ1-1; a weak D match, TRBD1 (5 bases). CDR3 length: 16 residues. Trimming took 0 bases from V and 6 from J, leaving 18 bases between them. Per the germline V gene, CDR1 is SGHRS and CDR2 is YFSETQ. CDR3 sequence reads: CASSLARPGLKAEAFF. The CDR3, as DNA: TGCGCCAGCAGCTTGGCTCGGCCAGGGTTGAAGGCTGAAGCTTTCTTT. The whole variable domain, filled in from reference TRBV5-1 and TRBJ1-1, reads KAGVTQTPRYLIKTRGQQVTLSCSPISGHRSVSWYQQTPGQGLQFLFEYFSETQRNKGNFPGRFSGRQFSNSRSEMNVSTLELGDSALYLCASSLARPGLKAEAFFGQGTRLTVV.

This chain uses TRBV7-6 with TRBJ2-3; TRBD2 is a possible D gene (8 bases). V shed 5 bases and J shed 8 bases, with 29 bases lying between them. Germline CDR1 is SGHVS and CDR2 is FNYEAQ. The CDR3 totals 18 residues. CDR3 sequence reads: CASSPRFAAGAPGGTQYF. The DNA for the CDR3 is TGTGCCAGCAGCCCTCGGTTTGCAGCGGGGGCTCCAGGGGGTACGCAGTATTTT.

This clonotype was seen at least ten times. The J gene is TRBJ2-7, the V gene TRBV3-1; the match to TRBD2 covers 11 bases. From germline, CDR1 is LGHDT and CDR2 YNNKEL (reference sequence). This CDR3 region has 15 residues. With 5 bases clipped from V and 0 bases from J, the junction kept 3 bases outside the gene matches. In nucleotides, the CDR3 is TGTGCCAGCAGCTACCTAGCGGGGGGCTCCTACGAGCAGTACTTC. This translates into CASSYLAGGSYEQYF.

V gene TRBV10-2 combines with J gene TRBJ2-7; 9 bases are a match to TRBD1. Germline V lookup: CDR1 WSHSY, CDR2 SAAADI. J lost 3 bases, V lost 2 bases, and 5 bases had no gene match. The CDR3 has 15 residues. The CDR3 region has the DNA TGCGCCAGCAGTGAGCTCGGGACAGGGAACTACGAGCAGTACTTC. Translated, it gives CASSELGTGNYEQYF.

In this sample, this clonotype turned up many times. The chain uses TRBV6-1 and TRBJ1-1; D is unclear. V was trimmed by 2 bases and J by 5 bases, leaving 12 bases between them. Germline V CDR1 and CDR2: MNHNS, SASEGT. This CDR3 has 14 amino acids. DNA for the CDR3: TGTGCCAGCAGTGAAAGTCTAGGCTGGACTGAAGCTTTCTTT. Encoded protein: CASSESLGWTEAFF.

Of note for this clonotype: A much larger clone sits a single nucleotide away, making a read error possible. This chain uses TRBV10-3 with TRBJ2-3, with 9 nucleotides matching TRBD2. This CDR3 is built from 12 residues. Germline-derived CDR1 and CDR2 are ENHRY and SYGVKD. V gave up 11 bases and J gave up 4 bases; unmatched junction bases: 4. CDR3 in amino acids: CAAAGGADTQYF. As DNA, the CDR3 is TGTGCCGCAGCGGGAGGTGCAGATACGCAGTATTTT.

For this clonotype: In this CDR3 the conserved last residue, phenylalanine or tryptophan, is missing, so a read error is likely. This sequence joins TRBV11-1 and TRBJ2-3; TRBD2 agrees at 9 bases. CDR3 size: 16 residues. V lost 3 bases to trimming and J lost 2 bases; unmatched junction nucleotides: 6. Looked up from germline, CDR1 is SGHAT and CDR2 is FQDESV (reference sequence). CDR3 sequence (DNA): TGTGCCAGCAGCTTGGTTGCGGGGGGGTACACAGATACGCAGTATGTT. This translates into CASSLVAGGYTDTQYV.

In its sample, this clonotype was seen many times. The chain has TRBV28 and TRBJ2-3, with TRBD1 matching 10 bases. Germline trimming cut 7 bases from V and 6 bases from J; bases unmatched to any gene: 7. Germline values: CDR1 MDHEN, CDR2 SYDVKM. The CDR3 loop spans 14 amino acids. The CDR3: CASKEGTGADTQYF. Written as DNA, the CDR3 is TGTGCCAGCAAAGAAGGGACAGGGGCGGATACGCAGTATTTT.